This T cell receptor beta chain is from a study of blood T cells in healthy people across ages. Points from the study as a whole: A roughly linear age-dependent decrease characterized TCR beta diversity per million T cells. There was a strong correlation between TCR beta diversity and naive T cell percentage. Long-lived and aged donors differed, with more naive CD4+ cells and higher diversity in the long-lived.

Isolated per sample were at least 6 million PBMCs. Concerning this clonotype: The antigen is unknown.

Through a sample-barcoded 5' primer and a J-beta primer mix, a second PCR was run for about 7 to 12 cycles. MiXCR was run by TCRdb on the 5' RACE reads, yielding one entry per CDR3 protein. The sample holds more than 800,000 distinct CDR3 sequences, around 43% seen once. Germline CDR1 is KGHDR and CDR2 is SFDVKD. The CDR3 sequence is 18 residues long. The ends lost 3 bases at V and 9 bases at J; junction bases unmatched: 17. The sequence was obtained from a woman aged 55-70 years in good health. What was sequenced was blood. This chain joins TRBV24-1 and TRBJ2-1, with 9 bases matching TRBD2. The CDR3: CATSDNVGASGAPGEQFF. In nucleotides, the CDR3 is TGTGCCACCAGTGATAACGTCGGGGCTAGCGGGGCCCCGGGTGAGCAGTTCTTC.